This TCR beta chain is drawn from a study of Ad26.COV2.S vaccination and SARS-CoV-2 variants. The assay was immunoSEQ multiplex PCR, and TCRdb's table has in-frame clones only and misses some. The table includes about 320,000 clones, 86% detected once. The length of the CDR3 is 15 residues. Germline V lookup: CDR1 MNHNS, CDR2 SASEGT. Trimming cost V 2 bases and J 5 bases, with 13 bases left between them. Treatment meaning: about 20 received Ad26.COV2.S at low or high dose, single or two shots; 5 received placebo; per-sample allocation not given. Samples analyzed were those drawn on day 63 after the first vaccine or placebo injection.

This clonotype originated in a person aged 18-60 years who received the Ad26.COV2.S COVID-19 vaccine or a placebo. Material: peripheral blood, obtained in a trial of Ad26.COV2.S vaccine versus placebo. The rearrangement uses TRBV6-1 and TRBJ1-3, with D possibly being TRBD1 (5 bases). CDR3 DNA: TGTGCCAGCAGTGAATTATCCAGGGCTAGAAACACCATATATTTT. Translation: CASSELSRARNTIYF.